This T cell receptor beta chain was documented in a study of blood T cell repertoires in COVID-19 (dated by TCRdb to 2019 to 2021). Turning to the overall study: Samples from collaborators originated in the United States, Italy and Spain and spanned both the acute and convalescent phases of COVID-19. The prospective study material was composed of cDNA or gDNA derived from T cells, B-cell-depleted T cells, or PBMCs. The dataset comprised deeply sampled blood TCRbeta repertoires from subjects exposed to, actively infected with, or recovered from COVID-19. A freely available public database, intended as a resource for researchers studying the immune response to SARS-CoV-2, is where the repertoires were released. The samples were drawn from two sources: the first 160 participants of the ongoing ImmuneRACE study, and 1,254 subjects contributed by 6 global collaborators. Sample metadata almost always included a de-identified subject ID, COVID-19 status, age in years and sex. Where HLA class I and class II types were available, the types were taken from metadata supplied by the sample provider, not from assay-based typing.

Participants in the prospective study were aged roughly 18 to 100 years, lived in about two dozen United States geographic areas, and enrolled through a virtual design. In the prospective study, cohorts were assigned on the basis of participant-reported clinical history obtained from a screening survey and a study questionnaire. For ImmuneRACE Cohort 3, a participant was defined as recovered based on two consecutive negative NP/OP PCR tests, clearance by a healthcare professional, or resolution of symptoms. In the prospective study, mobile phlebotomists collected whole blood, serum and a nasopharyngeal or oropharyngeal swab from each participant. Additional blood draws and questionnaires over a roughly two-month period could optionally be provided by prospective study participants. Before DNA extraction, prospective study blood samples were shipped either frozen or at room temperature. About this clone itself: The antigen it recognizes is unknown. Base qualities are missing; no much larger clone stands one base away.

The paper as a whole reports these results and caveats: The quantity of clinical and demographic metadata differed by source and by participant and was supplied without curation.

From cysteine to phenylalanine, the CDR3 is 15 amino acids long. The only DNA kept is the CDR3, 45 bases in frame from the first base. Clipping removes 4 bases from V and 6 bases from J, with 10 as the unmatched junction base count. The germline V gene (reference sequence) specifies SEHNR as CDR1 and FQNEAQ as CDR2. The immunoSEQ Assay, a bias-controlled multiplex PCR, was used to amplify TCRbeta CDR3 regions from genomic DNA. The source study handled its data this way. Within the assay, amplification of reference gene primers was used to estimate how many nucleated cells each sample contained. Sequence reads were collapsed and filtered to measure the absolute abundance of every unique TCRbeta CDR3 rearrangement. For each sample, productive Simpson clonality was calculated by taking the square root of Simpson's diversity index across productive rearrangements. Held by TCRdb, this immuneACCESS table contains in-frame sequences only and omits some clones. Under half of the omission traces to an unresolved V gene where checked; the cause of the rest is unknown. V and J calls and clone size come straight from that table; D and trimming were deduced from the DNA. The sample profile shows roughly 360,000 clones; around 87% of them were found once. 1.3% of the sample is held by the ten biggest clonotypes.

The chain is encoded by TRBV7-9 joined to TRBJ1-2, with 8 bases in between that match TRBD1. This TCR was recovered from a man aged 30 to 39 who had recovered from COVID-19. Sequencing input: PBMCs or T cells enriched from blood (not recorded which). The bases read TGTGCCAGCAGCTACAATGGACAGGGAGTCCATGGCTACACCTTC. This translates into CASSYNGQGVHGYTF.